A single sample gave rise to the 27 T cell receptor beta chains below, sequenced in a study of post-analysis software for immune sequencing data. Unique molecular identifiers were present in the TCR beta cDNA libraries. TCRdb called the PCR reads again in MiXCR, with one record for every CDR3 protein. The sample holds approximately 440,000 distinct CDR3 sequences, 40% to 55% seen once. What these receptors recognize is not known. The study, taken as a whole, reports: Included in a set of roughly five TRBV segments more frequent in patients than controls were TRBV5-6, TRBV5-1 and TRBV20-1.

The sequenced sample consisted of blood. The receptors were gathered from a girl between 10 and 17 years old with multiple sclerosis.

The chain is built from TRBV11-3 and TRBJ2-6; D not resolved. The CDR3 spans 11 residues. From germline, CDR1 is SGHNT and CDR2 YENEEA. V shed 3 bases and J shed 10 bases, with 4 bases lying between them. CDR3 loop: CASSFLNVLTF. The CDR3 nucleotides read TGTGCCAGCAGCTTCTTGAACGTCCTGACTTTC.

This chain uses TRBV27 with TRBJ2-7; tentative D call: TRBD1 (5 bases). Trimming shortened V by 4 bases and J by 5 bases, and 15 bases separated the two germline ends. The CDR3 is 14 residues long. Germline V gives CDR1 MNHEY, CDR2 SMNVEV (reference sequence). The CDR3 region has the DNA TGTGCCAGCAGTTCCTCCCGGACAAGGAACGAGCAGTACTTC. It encodes CASSSSRTRNEQYF.

This chain uses TRBV19 with TRBJ2-4, with TRBD2 identical over 8 bases. With the DNA end fitting TRBJ2-7 better, the J assignment may be wrong. Germline assignment: CDR1 LNHDA and CDR2 SQIVND (reference sequence). CDR3 length: 15 residues. Here the CDR3 DNA reads TGTGCCAGTAGCGTTAGCGGGACACCGGGGTACGAGCAGTACTTC. Its translation: CASSVSGTPGYEQYF.

With regard to this clonotype: The junction departs from germline at one end; a sequencing error may be responsible. The chain couples TRBV6-1 to TRBJ2-7, with D perhaps TRBD1 or TRBD2 (5 bases each). The germline gives CDR1 MNHNS, CDR2 SASEGT. The CDR3 covers 13 residues. As DNA, the CDR3 is TGTGCCAACAGTCGAGGGGATACCTACGAGCAGTACTTC. Protein: CANSRGDTYEQYF.

The V gene is TRBV6-5, the J gene TRBJ2-1; unclear D gene. Germline-derived CDR1 and CDR2 are MNHEY and SVGAGI. V dropped 7 bases and J dropped 0 bases, with 4 bases sitting between them. This CDR3 has 12 residues. The CDR3 region is CASMSSYNEQFF. The CDR3 DNA follows: TGTGCCAGCATGAGCTCCTACAATGAGCAGTTCTTC.

This clonotype was seen only once. The J gene is TRBJ1-6, the V gene TRBV5-6; D perhaps matches TRBD1 (5 bases). Between the trimmed V and J ends, which lost 1 base and 4 bases, there was a span of 9 bases. The CDR3 totals 15 residues. CDR1 and CDR2 from the germline V gene are SGHDT and YYEEEE. The CDR3 sequence: CASSLLQAYNSPLHF. The DNA for the CDR3 is TGTGCCAGCAGCTTGTTACAGGCTTATAATTCACCCCTCCACTTT. Supplemented by reference TRBV5-6 and TRBJ1-6, the full variable domain reads DAGVTQSPTHLIKTRGQQVTLRCSPKSGHDTVSWYQQALGQGPQFIFQYYEEEERQRGNFPDRFSGHQFPNYSSELNVNALLLGDSALYLCASSLLQAYNSPLHFGNGTRLTVT.

This clonotype was seen more than once but under ten times. The chain employs TRBV4-1 and TRBJ2-3, with D perhaps TRBD1 or TRBD2 (6 bases each). Germline lookup yields CDR1 MGHRA and CDR2 YSYEKL. The CDR3 has 16 residues. V was trimmed by 3 bases and J by 3 bases, leaving 16 bases between them. The CDR3 reads CASSHGGTITTDTQYF. In DNA, the CDR3 is TGCGCCAGCAGCCATGGGGGGACAATCACTACAGATACGCAGTATTTT.

This clonotype showed up many times. The gene calls are TRBV7-3 and TRBJ1-5; D possibly corresponds to TRBD1 (6 bases). Between the trimmed V and J ends, which lost 4 bases and 4 bases, there was a span of 8 bases. The CDR3 is 13 amino acids. Germline-derived CDR1 and CDR2 are SGHTA and FQGTGA. In DNA form, the CDR3 reads TGTGCCAGCAGCTCCGACAGGAATCAGCCCCAGCATTTT. Protein product: CASSSDRNQPQHF.

This chain joins TRBV5-1 and TRBJ2-7, with 8 nucleotides matching TRBD1. TRBJ2-5 matches the DNA end more closely, so the J call is doubtful. Per germline, CDR1 SGHRS and CDR2 YFSETQ. The CDR3 runs to 15 residues. CDR3 in amino acids: CASSFDRGEGETQYF. The CDR3 nucleotides are TGCGCCAGCAGCTTTGACAGGGGCGAGGGAGAGACCCAGTACTTC.

The CDR3 loop reads CATSGPGDGYTF. In DNA, the CDR3 is TGTGCCACCAGTGGTCCGGGGGACGGCTACACCTTC. V and J are TRBV24-1 and TRBJ1-2, with a weak D call TRBD1 (5 bases). Germline lookup yields CDR1 KGHDR and CDR2 SFDVKD. The length of the CDR3 is 12 residues. V dropped 5 bases and J dropped 8 bases, with 11 bases sitting between them.

The V call is TRBV13, the J call TRBJ2-1; the D gene is possibly TRBD1 (7 bases). The V end was cut by 3 bases, the J end by 0 bases, with 18 bases between. The CDR3 contains 18 residues. CDR1 PRHDT and CDR2 FYEKMQ come from the germline V gene (reference sequence). The CDR3 DNA reads TGTGCCAGCAGCTTGGGGGGACAGTACGATAGCTCCTACAATGAGCAGTTCTTC. Protein product: CASSLGGQYDSSYNEQFF.

The rearrangement joins TRBV28 to TRBJ2-1; 15 positions agree with TRBD2. The CDR3 length is 17 residues. Germline loops: CDR1 MDHEN, CDR2 SYDVKM. Unmatched junction bases numbered 10, after V lost 5 bases and J lost 8 bases. The CDR3 DNA reads as TGTGCCAGCAGTCCCCCCGGACTAGCGGGAGGGGGGCATGAGCAGTTCTTC. Translating it yields CASSPPGLAGGGHEQFF.

The V call is TRBV4-2, the J call TRBJ2-7, with D unclear. With 2 bases removed from V and 1 base from J, the gap between germline ends came to 9 bases. The CDR3 has 14 amino acids. The germline V gene encodes CDR1 LGHNA and CDR2 YNFKEQ. CDR3 bases: TGTGCCAGCAGCCAACGGGCAGCATCCTACGAGCAGTACTTC. Its translation is CASSQRAASYEQYF.

The chain recombines TRBV20-1 with TRBJ2-3; a possible D gene is TRBD2 (7 bases). Germline loops: CDR1 DFQATT, CDR2 SNEGSKA (reference sequence). V lost 6 bases and J 1 base, leaving 23 bases between the germline ends. CDR3 length equals 17 residues. CDR3 sequence reads: CSANEGGIDLRTDTQYF. The CDR3 DNA is TGCAGTGCCAATGAGGGGGGGATAGATCTTCGCACAGATACGCAGTATTTT.

The chain is built from TRBV7-9 and TRBJ1-6; D perhaps matches TRBD1 (5 bases). The length of the CDR3 is 16 residues. Trimming pared 5 bases from V and 5 bases from J, leaving 16 bases between. CDR1 and CDR2 (germline): SEHNR, FQNEAQ (reference sequence). CDR3 coding DNA: TGTGCCAGCAGCACCCGGGACGCCGGTCATAATTCACCCCTCCACTTT. Its translation is CASSTRDAGHNSPLHF.

This clonotype was observed a handful of times. The genes are TRBV12-3 or TRBV12-4 and TRBJ1-1; D call uncertain. The CDR3 runs 15 residues. V was cut by 6 bases and J by 6 bases, with 20 bases left in between. The CDR3 region is CASRSLTAWAPEAFF. DNA for the CDR3: TGTGCCAGCAGATCCCTAACGGCTTGGGCTCCTGAAGCTTTCTTT.

This clonotype was seen more than once but under ten times. The V call is TRBV7-9, the J call TRBJ2-5; 9 bases align to TRBD2. Trimming at V came to 3 bases and at J to 0 bases, leaving 8 bases not matched to a gene. The CDR3 length is 17 residues. The germline V gene encodes CDR1 SEHNR and CDR2 FQNEAQ (reference sequence). CDR3 sequence (DNA): TGTGCCAGCAGCTTTGGGGGACTAGCTGGTCACCAAGAGACCCAGTACTTC. Translated: CASSFGGLAGHQETQYF.

The chain couples TRBV2 to TRBJ2-1; TRBD2 matches 7 bases. The CDR3 runs 14 residues. CDR1 is SNHLY and CDR2 is FYNNEI in the germline V gene. The V and J ends lost 2 bases and 3 bases, in that order; junction bases with no gene match: 1. This CDR3 is CASSEREVYNEQFF. The CDR3 DNA sequence: TGTGCCAGCAGTGAACGGGAGGTCTACAATGAGCAGTTCTTC. Based on the CDR3 plus reference TRBV2 and TRBJ2-1, the full variable domain is EPEVTQTPSHQVTQMGQEVILRCVPISNHLYFYWYRQILGQKVEFLVSFYNNEISEKSEIFDDQFSVERPDGSNFTLKIRSTKLEDSAMYFCASSEREVYNEQFFGPGTRLTVL.

This clonotype was counted only a few times. The genes are TRBV5-1 and TRBJ2-3; TRBD1 is a possible D gene (7 bases). The CDR3 is 15 amino acids. Trimming removed 7 bases from V and 2 bases from J, with 17 bases in between. Germline values: CDR1 SGHRS, CDR2 YFSETQ. The CDR3 DNA reads TGCGCCAGCTCGGGGGAAGGGGGCTCCACAGATACGCAGTATTTT. Residues: CASSGEGGSTDTQYF.

This clonotype was found a few times. The J gene is TRBJ1-5, the V gene TRBV4-1; the D is unclear. The germline CDR1 and CDR2 sequences are MGHRA and YSYEKL. The CDR3 contains 13 residues. V lost 3 bases to trimming and J lost 4 bases, with 7 bases between them. The CDR3, as DNA: TGCGCCAGCAGCCAGACCAAAAATCAGCCCCAGCATTTT. Residues: CASSQTKNQPQHF.

This clonotype was seen a handful of times. The junction departs from the called germline gene at one end, perhaps through a read error. V is TRBV10-3 and J is TRBJ2-7; no definite D call. The CDR3 length is 12 residues. Germline V CDR1 and CDR2: ENHRY, SYGVKD. CDR3 residues: CAISESSDEQYF. The CDR3 coding sequence is TGTGCCATCAGTGAGTCCTCCGACGAGCAGTACTTC.

This clonotype was seen more than once but under ten times. The chain links TRBV14 to TRBJ2-1; D uncertain. CDR3 length: 13 residues. Trimming stripped 4 bases from V and 8 bases from J, with 12 bases between. Germline assignment: CDR1 SGHDN and CDR2 FVKESK. The CDR3 coding sequence is TGTGCCAGCAGCCTCTCAACCCCCTATGAGCAGTTCTTC. Residues: CASSLSTPYEQFF.

Points on this clonotype: Mismatch with germline at one junction end may stem from a read error. CDR3 bases: TGCGCCAGCGGCCAAGGCGACGGGAGGTCCTCCTACAATGAGCAGTTCTTC. Its translation: CASGQGDGRSSYNEQFF. The genes are TRBV4-1 and TRBJ2-1; the match to TRBD2 covers 7 bases. The germline gives CDR1 MGHRA, CDR2 YSYEKL. This CDR3 is 17 amino acids long.

This clonotype has only a few counts. The J gene is TRBJ2-1, the V gene TRBV20-1; TRBD2 is a possible D gene (6 bases). Germline V gives CDR1 DFQATT, CDR2 SNEGSKA (reference sequence). The CDR3 totals 12 residues. V was clipped by 0 bases and J by 6 bases, with 6 bases between them. The CDR3 bases are TGCAGTGCTAGAGAGGGACTCAATGAGCAGTTCTTC. The encoded protein is CSAREGLNEQFF.

The chain couples TRBV18 to TRBJ2-7, with 13 positions matching TRBD2. CDR1 KGHSH and CDR2 LQKENI come from the germline V gene. Germline trimming cut 3 bases from V and 4 bases from J; bases unmatched to any gene: 3. The CDR3 has 15 amino acids. As DNA, the CDR3 is TGTGCCAGCTCACCCGGACTAGCGGGAGATTACGAGCAGTACTTC. Its translation is CASSPGLAGDYEQYF.

This clonotype has a handful of counts. This chain links TRBV28 with TRBJ1-6; 8 bases map to TRBD1. CDR1 is MDHEN, CDR2 SYDVKM, per germline. V lost 6 bases, J lost 10 bases, and 8 bases stayed unmatched. The CDR3 loop spans 14 amino acids. CDR3 region: CASRPRTGLSPLHF. The CDR3 bases are TGTGCCAGCAGGCCCCGGACAGGGCTCTCACCCCTCCACTTT.

The chain couples TRBV28 to TRBJ2-6; 9 bases map to TRBD1. This CDR3 has 16 amino acids. J gave up 6 bases and V 6 bases, and 9 bases lay outside the gene matches. Germline V gives CDR1 MDHEN, CDR2 SYDVKM. Here the CDR3 reads CASSPSTGGVANVLTF. The CDR3 bases are TGTGCCAGCAGCCCCTCGACAGGGGGTGTGGCCAACGTCCTGACTTTC.